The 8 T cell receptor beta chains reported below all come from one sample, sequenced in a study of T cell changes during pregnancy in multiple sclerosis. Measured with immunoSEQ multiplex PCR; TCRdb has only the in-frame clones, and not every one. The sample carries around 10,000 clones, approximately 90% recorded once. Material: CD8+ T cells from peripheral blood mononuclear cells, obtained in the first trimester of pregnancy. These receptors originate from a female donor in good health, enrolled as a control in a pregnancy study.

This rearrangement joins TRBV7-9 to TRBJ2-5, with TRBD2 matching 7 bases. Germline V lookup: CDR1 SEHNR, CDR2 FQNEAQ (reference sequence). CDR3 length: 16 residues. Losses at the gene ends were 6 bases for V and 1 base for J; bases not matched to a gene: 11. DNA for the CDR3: TGTGCCAGCAGGTATCCGAGGGAGGGGACCCAAGAGACCCAGTACTTC. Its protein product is CASRYPREGTQETQYF.

Here the CDR3 reads CASSLVPGGYTDTQYF. The CDR3 region has the DNA TGTGCCAGCAGCTTAGTCCCTGGGGGGTACACAGATACGCAGTATTTT. The chain uses TRBV11-2 and TRBJ2-3; the D gene is possibly TRBD2 (6 bases). In germline, CDR1 is SGHAT, CDR2 FQNNGV. CDR3 size: 16 residues. With 1 base removed from V and 2 bases from J, the gap between germline ends came to 13 bases. Based on the CDR3 plus reference TRBV11-2 and TRBJ2-3, the full variable domain is EAGVAQSPRYKIIEKRQSVAFWCNPISGHATLYWYQQILGQGPKLLIQFQNNGVVDDSQLPKDRFSAERLKGVDSTLKIQPAKLEDSAVYLCASSLVPGGYTDTQYFGPGTRLTVL.

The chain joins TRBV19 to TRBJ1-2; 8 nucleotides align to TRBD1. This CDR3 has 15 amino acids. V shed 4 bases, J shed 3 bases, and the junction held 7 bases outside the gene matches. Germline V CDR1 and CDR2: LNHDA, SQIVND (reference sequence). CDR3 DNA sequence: TGTGCCAGTAGTACTCAGGGGGCGCCTGACTATGGCTACACCTTC. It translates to CASSTQGAPDYGYTF.

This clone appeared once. CDR3: CASSLGPTNEKLFF. The DNA of the CDR3 is TGTGCCAGCAGTTTGGGCCCAACTAATGAAAAACTGTTTTTT. The chain links TRBV6-5 to TRBJ1-4; no clear D gene. Trimming stripped 4 bases from V and 0 bases from J, with 6 bases between. In germline, CDR1 is MNHEY, CDR2 SVGAGI. This CDR3 region has 14 residues.

CDR3 bases: TGTGCCAGCAGCCCATTTGACGGGGTAAGCACAGATACGCAGTATTTT. It codes for CASSPFDGVSTDTQYF. This chain links TRBV11-3 with TRBJ2-3; D is possibly TRBD2 (5 bases). CDR1 SGHNT and CDR2 YENEEA come from the germline V gene. CDR3 length: 16 residues. V lost 5 bases to trimming and J lost 0 bases, with 15 bases between them.

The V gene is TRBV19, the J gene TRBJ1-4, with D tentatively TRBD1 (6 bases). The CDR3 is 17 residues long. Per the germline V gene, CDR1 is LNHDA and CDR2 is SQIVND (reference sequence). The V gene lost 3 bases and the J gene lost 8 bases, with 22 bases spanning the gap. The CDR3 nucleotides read TGTGCCAGTAGTATCCCCCCTTCGACAGGAGAGGAAGAAAAACTGTTTTTT. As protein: CASSIPPSTGEEEKLFF.

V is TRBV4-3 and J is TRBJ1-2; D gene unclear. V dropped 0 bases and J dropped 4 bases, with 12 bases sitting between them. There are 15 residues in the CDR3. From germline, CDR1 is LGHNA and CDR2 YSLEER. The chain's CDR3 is CASSQDRTDTYGYTF. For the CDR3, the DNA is TGCGCCAGCAGCCAAGACAGGACTGACACCTATGGCTACACCTTC.

DNA for the CDR3: TGTGCCAGCAGCTTAGGGCTAGCGGGGGCCTGGGCTGAGACCCAGTACTTC. Its translation is CASSLGLAGAWAETQYF. The gene calls are TRBV11-1 and TRBJ2-5; TRBD2 matches at 10 bases. The ends lost 1 base at V and 5 bases at J; junction bases unmatched: 10. This CDR3 region has 17 residues. The germline V gene encodes CDR1 SGHAT and CDR2 FQDESV (reference sequence).